These 2 T cell receptor beta chains came from one sample sequenced in a study of blood T cell repertoires in COVID-19. The data were produced by immunoSEQ multiplex PCR, yet TCRdb's version contains in-frame clones alone and is incomplete. The table includes about 290,000 clones, roughly 89% detected once. The sample taken for sequencing was PBMCs or T cells enriched from blood (not recorded which). The origin of the receptors is a middle-aged woman who had recovered from COVID-19.

The chain joins TRBV6-5 to TRBJ1-2, with a weak D call TRBD1 (6 bases). Germline V CDR1 and CDR2: MNHEY, SVGAGI. The V and J ends lost 7 bases and 6 bases respectively, with 18 bases between them. The CDR3 consists of 14 residues. CDR3 sequence (DNA): TGTGCCAGCACTGTTGACGGCAGGGGAGATGGCTACACCTTC. Amino acid sequence: CASTVDGRGDGYTF.

The J gene is TRBJ1-6, the V gene TRBV5-5; TRBD1 might be the D (6 bases). Trimming removed 3 bases at V and 3 bases at J, with 13 bases between. The CDR3 runs to 16 residues. The germline CDR1 and CDR2 sequences are SGHKS and YYEKEE (reference sequence). CDR3 nucleotides: TGTGCCAGCAGCTCCCAACAGGGCCACTATAATTCACCCCTCCACTTT. Its protein product is CASSSQQGHYNSPLHF.